A single sample gave rise to the 15 T cell receptor beta chains below, sequenced in a study of blood T cell repertoires in COVID-19. The data were produced by immunoSEQ multiplex PCR, yet TCRdb's version contains in-frame clones alone and is incomplete. The sample yields 120,000 to 150,000 clones, 79% seen once. What was sequenced was peripheral blood. Receptors were obtained from a man aged 55 to 70 with acute or convalescent COVID-19.

The rearrangement joins TRBV4-1 to TRBJ1-2; 8 positions agree with TRBD1. The V segment lost 3 bases and the J segment 7 bases; nucleotides outside the gene matches: 13. In germline, CDR1 is MGHRA, CDR2 YSYEKL. The CDR3 is made up of 16 amino acids. The CDR3 nucleotides are TGCGCCAGCAGCCACGCGTTGGACAGGGCCGACCCTGGCTACACCTTC. Translation: CASSHALDRADPGYTF.

Details on this clone: The same CDR3 is also encoded by other DNA sequences in this sample. V and J are TRBV28 and TRBJ2-7; 11 bases agree with TRBD1. The germline V gene has CDR1 MDHEN and CDR2 SYDVKM. The CDR3 sequence is 14 residues long. J was trimmed by 3 bases and V by 6 bases; bases with no gene match: 4. CDR3 in amino acids: CASSSGTGGYEQYF. In DNA, the CDR3 is TGTGCCAGCAGCTCCGGGACAGGGGGCTACGAGCAGTACTTC.

The chain links TRBV5-5 to TRBJ2-7, with D maybe TRBD2 (5 bases). Germline loops: CDR1 SGHKS, CDR2 YYEKEE (reference sequence). Deletions cut 4 bases from V and 6 bases from J, with 17 bases between. There are 14 residues in the CDR3. The CDR3: CASSRASGYREQYF. CDR3 nucleotides: TGTGCCAGCAGCCGAGCTTCGGGGTACCGCGAGCAGTACTTC.

The chain is built from TRBV2 and TRBJ2-3; D may be TRBD1 (5 bases). V lost 2 bases and J 2 bases, leaving 14 bases between the germline ends. The length of the CDR3 is 16 residues. Germline CDR1 is SNHLY and CDR2 is FYNNEI. The CDR3 loop is CASSETGPLTTDTQYF. In DNA form, the CDR3 reads TGTGCCAGCAGTGAAACAGGCCCCCTTACCACAGATACGCAGTATTTT.

The chain recombines TRBV28 with TRBJ1-1; D perhaps matches TRBD1 (5 bases). The germline V and J ends were trimmed by 8 bases and 1 base, with 8 bases remaining between them. The CDR3 runs 12 residues. Per the germline V gene, CDR1 is MDHEN and CDR2 is SYDVKM. Here the CDR3 DNA reads TGTGCCAGCGTCGACAGGAACACTGAAGCTTTCTTT. Protein product: CASVDRNTEAFF.

V usage is TRBV2 and J usage is TRBJ2-7; D is uncertain. V shed 7 bases and J shed 6 bases, with 13 bases lying between them. This CDR3 comprises 12 residues. Per the germline V gene, CDR1 is SNHLY and CDR2 is FYNNEI. CDR3 loop: CASIGPWSEQYF. CDR3 nucleotides: TGTGCCAGCATAGGCCCCTGGAGCGAGCAGTACTTC.

CDR3 protein: CASSRGLAAAEEQYF. The CDR3 DNA reads TGTGCCAGCAGCAGGGGACTAGCGGCCGCTGAGGAGCAGTACTTC. V usage is TRBV5-4 and J usage is TRBJ2-7; 11 bases map to TRBD2. The germline CDR1 and CDR2 sequences are SGHNT and YYREEE (reference sequence). The V and J ends lost 4 bases and 7 bases, in that order; junction bases with no gene match: 10. The CDR3 has 15 residues.

This chain joins TRBV28 and TRBJ2-1; a possible D gene is TRBD1 (6 bases). Germline CDR1 and CDR2: MDHEN and SYDVKM. V was cut by 6 bases and J by 2 bases, with 20 bases left in between. This CDR3 has 17 amino acids. The chain's CDR3 is CASSPAPGTTPYNEQFF. In DNA, the CDR3 is TGTGCCAGCAGCCCCGCGCCCGGGACAACCCCCTACAATGAGCAGTTCTTC.

The chain recombines TRBV5-1 with TRBJ2-7; D perhaps matches TRBD1 (5 bases). In germline, CDR1 is SGHRS, CDR2 YFSETQ. Between the trimmed V and J ends, which lost 1 base and 5 bases, there was a span of 10 bases. The CDR3 length is 13 residues. The CDR3 here is CASSLKGFDEQYF. The CDR3 region has the DNA TGCGCCAGCAGCTTGAAGGGGTTCGACGAGCAGTACTTC.

This chain connects TRBV12-3 or TRBV12-4 to TRBJ1-5; D gene unclear. Deletions cut 3 bases from V and 6 bases from J, with 9 bases between. The CDR3 has 13 amino acids. CDR3 bases: TGTGCCAGCAGTTTTAGCGCCGGTCAGCCCCAGCATTTT. Its protein is CASSFSAGQPQHF.

The CDR3 loop is CASSPRGGEETQYF. Here the CDR3 DNA reads TGTGCCAGCTCACCCCGGGGAGGGGAAGAGACCCAGTACTTC. V usage is TRBV18 and J usage is TRBJ2-5; 7 bases match TRBD2. The ends lost 3 bases at V and 3 bases at J; junction bases unmatched: 4. This CDR3 is 14 amino acids long. CDR1 KGHSH and CDR2 LQKENI come from the germline V gene.

This chain joins TRBV6-5 and TRBJ2-1; D may be TRBD1 (6 bases). Trimming took 6 bases from V and 6 from J, leaving 18 bases between them. Germline CDR1 is MNHEY and CDR2 is SVGAGI. The CDR3 has 15 amino acids. In nucleotides, the CDR3 is TGTGCCAGCAGGGGCTCCAGGGGCATTAGCAATGAGCAGTTCTTC. As protein: CASRGSRGISNEQFF.

The rearrangement links TRBV2 to TRBJ1-5; a possible D gene is TRBD1 (5 bases). V was pared by 6 bases and J by 3 bases, with 12 bases between. CDR1 SNHLY and CDR2 FYNNEI come from the germline V gene. The CDR3 loop spans 14 amino acids. The DNA of the CDR3 is TGTGCCAGCAGCCTGGGCAGGGACAATCAGCCCCAGCATTTT. Its translation is CASSLGRDNQPQHF.

V usage is TRBV24-1 and J usage is TRBJ2-3, with TRBD2 matching 16 bases. With V trimmed by 0 bases and J by 2 bases, 7 bases remained unmatched. Germline V gene data show CDR1 as KGHDR and CDR2 as SFDVKD. The CDR3 covers 20 residues. DNA of the CDR3: TGTGCCACCAGTGATTTGACCGGGACTAGCGGGAGGGGGGTCACAGATACGCAGTATTTT. This sequence encodes CATSDLTGTSGRGVTDTQYF.

CDR3: CASSLGTDFTGELFF. The CDR3 coding sequence is TGCGCCAGCAGCTTGGGGACAGATTTCACCGGGGAGCTGTTTTTT. The J gene is TRBJ2-2, the V gene TRBV5-1, with a possible D match to TRBD1 (6 bases). The CDR3 has 15 residues. Germline assignment: CDR1 SGHRS and CDR2 YFSETQ. The V end was cut by 0 bases, the J end by 4 bases, with 10 bases between.